This TCR beta chain was retrieved from a study of monozygotic twins with inflammatory bowel disease. This CDR3 region has 13 residues. CDR1 is SQVTM, CDR2 ANQGSEA, per germline. For each CDR3 protein, TCRdb gives one entry from its re-call of the 5' RACE reads, without DNA. The sample totals around 450,000 distinct CDR3 sequences; its top ten clones hold more than 2%. This clonotype was obtained from a human donor with ulcerative colitis or Crohn's disease, or a healthy co-twin of an affected twin (not recorded which). The specimen was blood. The V gene is TRBV29-1, the J gene TRBJ2-3. The CDR3 protein is CSVSTLQTDTQYF.